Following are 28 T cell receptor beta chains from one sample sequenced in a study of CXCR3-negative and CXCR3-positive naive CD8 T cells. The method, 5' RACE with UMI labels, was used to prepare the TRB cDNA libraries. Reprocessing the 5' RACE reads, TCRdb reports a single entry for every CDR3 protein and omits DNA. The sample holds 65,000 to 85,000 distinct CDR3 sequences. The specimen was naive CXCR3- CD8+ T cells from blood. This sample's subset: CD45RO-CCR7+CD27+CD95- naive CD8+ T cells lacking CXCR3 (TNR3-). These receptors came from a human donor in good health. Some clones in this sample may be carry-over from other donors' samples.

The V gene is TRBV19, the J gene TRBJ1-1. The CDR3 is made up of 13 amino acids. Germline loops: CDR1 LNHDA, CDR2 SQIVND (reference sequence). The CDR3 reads CASTDVWNTEAFF.

The CDR3 spells CASSEDSLNTGELFF. V and J are TRBV10-2 and TRBJ2-2. The CDR3 totals 15 residues. CDR1 and CDR2 from the germline V gene are WSHSY and SAAADI.

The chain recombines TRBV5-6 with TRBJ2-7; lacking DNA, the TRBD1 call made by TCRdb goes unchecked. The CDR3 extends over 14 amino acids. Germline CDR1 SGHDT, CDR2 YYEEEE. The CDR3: CASSLGSLGNEQYF.

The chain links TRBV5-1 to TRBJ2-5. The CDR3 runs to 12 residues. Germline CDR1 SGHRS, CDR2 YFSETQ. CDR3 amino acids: CASSLDSETQYF.

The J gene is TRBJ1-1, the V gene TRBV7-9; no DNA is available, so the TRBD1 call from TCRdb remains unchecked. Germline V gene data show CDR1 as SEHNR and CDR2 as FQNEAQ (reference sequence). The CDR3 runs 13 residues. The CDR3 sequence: CASSSQDRDVAFF. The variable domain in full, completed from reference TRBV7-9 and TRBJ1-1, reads DTGVSQNPRHKITKRGQNVTFRCDPISEHNRLYWYRQTLGQGPEFLTYFQNEAQLEKSRLLSDRFSAERPKGSFSTLEIQRTEQGDSAMYLCASSSQDRDVAFFGQGTRLTVV.

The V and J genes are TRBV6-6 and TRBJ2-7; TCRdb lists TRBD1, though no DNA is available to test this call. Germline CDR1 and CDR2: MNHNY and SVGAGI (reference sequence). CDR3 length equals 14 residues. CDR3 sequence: CASSWSGGPYEQYF.

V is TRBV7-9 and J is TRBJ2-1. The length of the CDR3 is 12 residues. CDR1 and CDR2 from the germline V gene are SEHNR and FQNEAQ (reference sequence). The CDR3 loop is CASSPTRNEQFF.

This CDR3 reads CASSPSGGGDPYEQYF. The V gene is TRBV7-8, the J gene TRBJ2-7; the TCRdb call, TRBD1, lacks DNA for checking. Germline V gene sequence: CDR1 SGHVS, CDR2 FQNEAQ. The CDR3 is 16 amino acids.

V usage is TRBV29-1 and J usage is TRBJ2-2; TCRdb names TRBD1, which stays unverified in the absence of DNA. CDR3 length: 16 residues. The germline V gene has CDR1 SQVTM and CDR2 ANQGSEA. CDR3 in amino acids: CSVAGRMGPNTGELFF.

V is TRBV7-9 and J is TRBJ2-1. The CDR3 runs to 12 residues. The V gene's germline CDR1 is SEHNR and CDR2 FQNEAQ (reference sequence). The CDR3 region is CASSLDSLGQFF.

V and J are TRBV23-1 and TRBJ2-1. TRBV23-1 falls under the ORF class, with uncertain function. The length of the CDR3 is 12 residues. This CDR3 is CAATRINNEQFF.

This chain's CDR3 is CASSQSLGVQPQHF. J is TRBJ1-5 and V is TRBV14. This CDR3 has 14 residues. The germline V gene encodes CDR1 SGHDN and CDR2 FVKESK.

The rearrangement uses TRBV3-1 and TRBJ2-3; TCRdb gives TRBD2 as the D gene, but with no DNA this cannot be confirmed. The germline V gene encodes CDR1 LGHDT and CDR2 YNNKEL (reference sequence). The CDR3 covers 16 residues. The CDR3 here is CASSQEPEGGADTQYF.

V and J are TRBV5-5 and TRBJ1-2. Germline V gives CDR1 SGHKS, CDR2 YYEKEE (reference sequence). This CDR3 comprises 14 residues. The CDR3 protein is CASSFVGADDGYTF.

CDR3 loop: CSACRLAGGPTLQETQYF. J is TRBJ2-5 and V is TRBV20-1; TCRdb's D gene call, TRBD2, goes unchecked for lack of DNA. This CDR3 has 18 residues. Germline V gene sequence: CDR1 DFQATT, CDR2 SNEGSKA (reference sequence).

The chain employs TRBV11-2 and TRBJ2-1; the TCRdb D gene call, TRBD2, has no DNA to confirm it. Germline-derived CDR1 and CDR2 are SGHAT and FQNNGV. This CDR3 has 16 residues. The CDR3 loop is CASSLSRASGGYEQFF. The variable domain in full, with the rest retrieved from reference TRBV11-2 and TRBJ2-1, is EAGVAQSPRYKIIEKRQSVAFWCNPISGHATLYWYQQILGQGPKLLIQFQNNGVVDDSQLPKDRFSAERLKGVDSTLKIQPAKLEDSAVYLCASSLSRASGGYEQFFGPGTRLTVL.

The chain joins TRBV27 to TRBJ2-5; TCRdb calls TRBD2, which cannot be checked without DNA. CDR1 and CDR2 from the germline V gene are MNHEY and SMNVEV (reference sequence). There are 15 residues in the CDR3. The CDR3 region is CASSLGVSSGETQYF.

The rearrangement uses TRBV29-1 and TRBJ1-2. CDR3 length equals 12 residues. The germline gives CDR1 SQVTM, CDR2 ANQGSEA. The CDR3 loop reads CSVSEENYGYTF.

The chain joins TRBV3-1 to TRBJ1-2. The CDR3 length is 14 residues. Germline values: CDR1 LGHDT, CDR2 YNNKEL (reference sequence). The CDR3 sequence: CASSSVEGEDGYTF.

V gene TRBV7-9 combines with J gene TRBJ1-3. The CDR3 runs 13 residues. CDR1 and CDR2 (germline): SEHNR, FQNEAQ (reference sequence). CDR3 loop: CASSLRMEDTIYF. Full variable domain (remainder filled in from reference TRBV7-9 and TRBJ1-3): DTGVSQNPRHKITKRGQNVTFRCDPISEHNRLYWYRQTLGQGPEFLTYFQNEAQLEKSRLLSDRFSAERPKGSFSTLEIQRTEQGDSAMYLCASSLRMEDTIYFGEGSWLTVV.

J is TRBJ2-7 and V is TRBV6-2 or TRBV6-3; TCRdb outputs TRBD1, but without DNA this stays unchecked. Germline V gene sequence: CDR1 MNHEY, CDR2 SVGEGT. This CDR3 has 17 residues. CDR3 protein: CASSYFSGTGNFYEQYF.

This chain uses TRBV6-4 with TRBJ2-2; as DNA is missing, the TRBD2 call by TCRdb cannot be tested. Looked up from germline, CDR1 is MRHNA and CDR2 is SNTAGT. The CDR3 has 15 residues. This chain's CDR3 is CASSLSDSNTGELFF.

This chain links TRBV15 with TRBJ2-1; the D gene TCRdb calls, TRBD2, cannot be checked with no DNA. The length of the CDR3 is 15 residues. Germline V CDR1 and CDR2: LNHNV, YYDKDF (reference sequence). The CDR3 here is CATSKGGRNYNEQFF.

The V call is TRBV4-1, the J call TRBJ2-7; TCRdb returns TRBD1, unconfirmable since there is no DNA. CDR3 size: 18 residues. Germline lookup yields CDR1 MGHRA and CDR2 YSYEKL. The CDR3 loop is CASSQVVTLDSPPYEQYF.

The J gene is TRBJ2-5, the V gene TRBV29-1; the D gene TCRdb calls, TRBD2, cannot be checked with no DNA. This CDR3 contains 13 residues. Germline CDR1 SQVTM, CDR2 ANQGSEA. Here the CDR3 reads CSVVLAGAETQYF.

The CDR3 reads CASSFYFLSGRPSNTGELFF. This chain connects TRBV28 to TRBJ2-2; TCRdb gives TRBD2 as the D gene, but with no DNA this cannot be confirmed. Germline V CDR1 and CDR2: MDHEN, SYDVKM. This CDR3 is built from 20 residues.

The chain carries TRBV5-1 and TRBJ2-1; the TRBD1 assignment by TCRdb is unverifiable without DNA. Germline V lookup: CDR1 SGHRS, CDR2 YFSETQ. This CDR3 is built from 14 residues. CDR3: CASSLDRGGVEQFF.

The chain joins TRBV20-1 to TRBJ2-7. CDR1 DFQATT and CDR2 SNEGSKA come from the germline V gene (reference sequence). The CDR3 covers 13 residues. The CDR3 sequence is CSARDGDSYEQYF.